The TCR beta chain under discussion was sequenced for a study of CXCR3-negative and CXCR3-positive naive CD8 T cells. This CDR3 contains 13 residues. Germline CDR1 and CDR2: PRHDT and FYEKMQ (reference sequence). Study-level results: Naive subsets had comparable surface CD5, so TRB CDR3 properties gauged TCR strength.

It was by 5' RACE with UMI labels that the TRB cDNA libraries were prepared. TCRdb processed the 5' RACE reads again and assigns one entry to each CDR3 protein, with no DNA. This sample's table has approximately 83,000 distinct CDR3 sequences. Naive CD8+ T cells carried a CD45RO-CCR7+CD27+CD95- phenotype. For this clonotype: The antigen remains unidentified.

Input material: naive CXCR3- CD8+ T cells from blood. Regarding subset: CD45RO-CCR7+CD27+CD95- naive CD8+ T cells lacking CXCR3 (TNR3-). The genes are TRBV13 and TRBJ2-1. The receptor was derived from a human donor in good health. Some clones in this sample may be carry-over from other donors' samples. The CDR3 loop reads CASSLAGWNEQFF.